Given below is one TCR beta chain in context. Which antigen it targets is not known. Within one base of it there is no much larger clone, and no base qualities were kept. TCR CDR3 regions were amplified from genomic DNA by multiplex PCR using the deep immunoSEQ assay. Extracted genomic DNA from each cell subset was spread evenly across all wells of several immunoSEQ 96-well plates, with each plate serving as a replicate. For sorted subsets, each replicate PCR was loaded with around 200 ng genomic DNA, equivalent to about 30,000 T cell genomes. Purified libraries were quantified with a Qubit 3.0 fluorometer, sized on a Bioanalyzer 2100, and re-quantified with the KAPA Library Quantification kit. Every immunoSEQ 96-well plate was sequenced on a separate single-read 150-cycle Illumina NextSeq 550 flow cell. The original methods were these. Because the immunoSEQ output held only junctional sequences and lacked quality scores, the filtering could not match the filtering applied to full-length reads. To assign V/J genes and CDR3, sequences were annotated using PyIR, a Python wrapper for IgBLAST v1.9, with IMGT germline references. Reads were filtered out if the reads had weak V/J assignments (E-value above 1e-6), no CDR3, stop codons, out-of-frame junctions, or ambiguous translated residues. A V3J clonotype was defined by an identical inferred V gene, J gene, and CDR3 amino acid sequence. To compute the percentage overlap between repertoires, the number of shared unique clonotypes was divided by the size of the smaller repertoire. Repertoire richness was assessed with RTK rarefaction, the Chao1 estimator, and Recon v2.1 estimates of unobserved clonotypes. Generation probabilities were computed with OLGA for all TCRbeta clonotypes obtained by the gDNA method from several donors. TCRdb retrieved this table from immuneACCESS and kept in-frame rearrangements only. Not all clones are present; in checked studies, unresolved V genes account for under half, and no reason is known for the remainder. V and J calls and clone size come straight from that table; D and trimming were deduced from the DNA. The sample table lists some 2.1 million clones, just under 95% of them with a count of one. The biggest ten clones account for roughly 1.7% of the sample.

This record comes from a study of shared clonotypes between healthy human individuals (dated by TCRdb to about 2020). Context from the whole study: The cohort included a few men and a couple of women between 18 and 49 years of age. For each donor, CD4 naive and CD4 memory were each given three plates, CD8 naive was given two plates, and CD8 memory was given one plate. Blood TCR repertoires of a handful of healthy adults were deeply sequenced to estimate repertoire size and the extent of clonotype sharing between individuals. Libraries were prepared and TCR repertoires were sequenced by different laboratories using diverse techniques, in order to increase sequencing depth and limit assay-specific biases. Per donor, leukapheresis produced somewhere between about 0.85 and 8.9 billion PBMCs. The research as a whole found: When a handful of donors were compared, the shared fraction of clonotypes was about 5.2% for naive CD4, around 3.5% for naive CD8, roughly 2.3% for memory CD4, and 0.4% for memory CD8. Clonotypes shared by all four sorted-subset donors showed higher generation probabilities than non-shared clonotypes. The genetic and exposure-history diversity represented was limited by the small number of donors. Rarefaction of sorted-subset datasets indicated incomplete sequencing despite the large sequencing depth. Pairwise subsampling led to the expectation that sequencing depth would affect the degree of clonotype sharing among donors. Only blood was sampled, and tissue TCR repertoires likely differ from those in blood. Naive subsets generally had larger estimated clonotype richness than memory subsets.

For the CD8 naive samples, CD45RO-negative cells were positively selected for CCR7, yielding a CD45RA+CCR7+ population from which TemRA cells were excluded. Donors were healthy HIV-negative adults with no recently reported acute infections or vaccinations. Every donor was a Caucasian adult residing in Nashville, Tennessee, USA. Blood was obtained by leukapheresis, after which PBMCs were separated by Ficoll-Histopaque density gradient centrifugation and cryopreserved in liquid nitrogen vapor phase. Analytical flow cytometry was used to check the purity and quantity of each magnetically sorted T cell population. Each sorted fraction had its genomic DNA isolated and then quantified by UV absorbance on a Nanodrop 2000c. Trimming takes 3 bases from V and 8 bases from J, and the germline ends sit 8 bases apart. CDR1 and CDR2 (SGHAT, FQNNGV) derive from the germline V gene. The cysteine opens and the phenylalanine closes a CDR3 of 12 amino acids. The kept DNA is CDR3 alone, 36 bases in frame from the first base.

The specimen sequenced was naive CD8+ T cells from PBMCs. Explained via the paper, the cell subset or site label denotes: CD45RA+CCR7+. This clonotype originated in a man aged 18-30 years in good health. Some clones in this sample may be carry-over from other donors' samples. The rearrangement combines TRBV11-2 with TRBJ1-3, with the D gene too uncertain to name. This receptor carries the CDR3 CASSFGVHTIYF. The DNA reads TGTGCCAGCAGCTTTGGGGTTCACACCATATATTTT.